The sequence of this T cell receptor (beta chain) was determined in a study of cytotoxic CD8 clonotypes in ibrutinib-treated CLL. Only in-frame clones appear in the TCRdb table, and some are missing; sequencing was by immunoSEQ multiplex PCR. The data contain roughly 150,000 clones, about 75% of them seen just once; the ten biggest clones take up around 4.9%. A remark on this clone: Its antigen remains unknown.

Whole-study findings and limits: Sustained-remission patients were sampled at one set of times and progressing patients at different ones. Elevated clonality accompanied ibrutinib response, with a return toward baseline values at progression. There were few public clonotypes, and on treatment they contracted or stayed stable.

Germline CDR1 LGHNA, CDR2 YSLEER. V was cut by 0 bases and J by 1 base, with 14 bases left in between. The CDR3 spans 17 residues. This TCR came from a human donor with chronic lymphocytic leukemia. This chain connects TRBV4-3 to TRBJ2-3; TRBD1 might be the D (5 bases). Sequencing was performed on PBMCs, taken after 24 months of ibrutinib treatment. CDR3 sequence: CASSQDPQGARTDTQYF. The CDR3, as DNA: TGCGCCAGCAGCCAAGATCCCCAGGGCGCCCGCACAGATACGCAGTATTTT.